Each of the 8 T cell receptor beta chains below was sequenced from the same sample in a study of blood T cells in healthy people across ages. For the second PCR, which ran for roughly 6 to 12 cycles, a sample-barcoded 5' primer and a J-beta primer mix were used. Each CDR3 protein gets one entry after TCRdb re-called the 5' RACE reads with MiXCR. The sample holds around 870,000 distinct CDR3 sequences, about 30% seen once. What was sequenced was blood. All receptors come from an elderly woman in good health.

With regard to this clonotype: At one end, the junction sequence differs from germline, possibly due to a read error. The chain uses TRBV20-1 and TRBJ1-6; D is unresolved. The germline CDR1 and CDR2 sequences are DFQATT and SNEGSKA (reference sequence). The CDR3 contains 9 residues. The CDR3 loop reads CSDHSPPHF. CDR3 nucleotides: TGCAGTGACCATTCACCCCCCCACTTT.

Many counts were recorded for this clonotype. The CDR3 loop reads CASSQGGGWGQETQYF. The CDR3 DNA reads as TGCGCCAGCAGCCAAGGTGGGGGGTGGGGCCAAGAGACCCAGTACTTC. V usage is TRBV4-3 and J usage is TRBJ2-5, with a possible D match to TRBD2 (6 bases). V lost 1 base and J lost 1, with 13 bases in between. From germline, CDR1 is LGHNA and CDR2 YSLEER. The CDR3 sequence is 16 residues long.

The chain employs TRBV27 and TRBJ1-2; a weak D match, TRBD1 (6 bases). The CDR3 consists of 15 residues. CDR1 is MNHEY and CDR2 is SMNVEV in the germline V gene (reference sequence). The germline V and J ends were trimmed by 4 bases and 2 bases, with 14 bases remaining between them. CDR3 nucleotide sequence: TGTGCCAGCAGTTCCCTCGACAGGCTAAACTATGGCTACACCTTC. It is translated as CASSSLDRLNYGYTF.

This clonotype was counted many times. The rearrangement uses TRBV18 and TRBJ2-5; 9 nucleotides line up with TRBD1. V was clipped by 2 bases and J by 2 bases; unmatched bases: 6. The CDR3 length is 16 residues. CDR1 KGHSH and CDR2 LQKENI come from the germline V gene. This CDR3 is CASSPFGQGTQETQYF. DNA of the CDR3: TGTGCCAGCTCACCATTCGGACAGGGGACTCAAGAGACCCAGTACTTC. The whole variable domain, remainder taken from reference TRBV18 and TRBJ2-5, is NAGVMQNPRHLVRRRGQEARLRCSPMKGHSHVYWYRQLPEEGLKFMVYLQKENIIDESGMPKERFSAEFPKEGPSILRIQQVVRGDSAAYFCASSPFGQGTQETQYFGPGTRLLVL.

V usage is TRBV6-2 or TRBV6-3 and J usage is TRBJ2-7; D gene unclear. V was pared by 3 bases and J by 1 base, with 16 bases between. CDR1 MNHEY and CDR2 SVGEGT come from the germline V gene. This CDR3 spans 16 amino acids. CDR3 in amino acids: CASSYRTQDYSYEQYF. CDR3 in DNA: TGTGCCAGCAGTTATAGGACCCAGGATTATTCCTACGAGCAGTACTTC.

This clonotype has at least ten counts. The CDR3 region is CATSDRNQGAEETQYF. The CDR3 DNA follows: TGTGCCACCAGTGACCGAAATCAGGGGGCAGAGGAGACCCAGTACTTC. The chain couples TRBV24-1 to TRBJ2-5, with TRBD1 matching 8 bases. The germline gives CDR1 KGHDR, CDR2 SFDVKD. V lost 4 bases to trimming and J lost 5 bases; unmatched junction nucleotides: 11. The CDR3 has 16 residues.

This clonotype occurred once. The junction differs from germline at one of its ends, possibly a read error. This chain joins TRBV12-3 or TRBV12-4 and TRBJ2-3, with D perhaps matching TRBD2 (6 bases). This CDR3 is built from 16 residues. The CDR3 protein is CASSFTGSGGADAQYF. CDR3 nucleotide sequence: TGTGCCAGCAGTTTTACCGGGAGCGGCGGCGCAGATGCGCAGTATTTT.

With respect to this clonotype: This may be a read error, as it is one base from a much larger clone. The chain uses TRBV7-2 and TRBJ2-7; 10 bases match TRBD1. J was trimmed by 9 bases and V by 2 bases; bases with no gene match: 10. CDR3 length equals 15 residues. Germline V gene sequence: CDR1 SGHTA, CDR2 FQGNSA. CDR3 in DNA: TGTGCCAGCAGCTTAATGGGACAGGGGTTGAATGGGCAGTACTTC. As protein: CASSLMGQGLNGQYF.